This T cell receptor (beta chain) is from a study of blood T cell repertoires in COVID-19. Germline V gene data show CDR1 as SNHLY and CDR2 as FYNNEI. V was pared by 7 bases and J by 2 bases, with 6 bases of the junction left unmatched. The CDR3 has 14 residues. A single count supports this clone. Using immunoSEQ multiplex PCR, the repertoire was profiled, and TCRdb retains in-frame clones only, with some absent. The sample includes roughly 120,000 clones, more than 75% of them seen just once. The sequence was obtained from a man between 35 and 55 years old with acute or convalescent COVID-19. The gene calls are TRBV2 and TRBJ2-3, with 7 bases identical to TRBD1. Sequences were obtained from peripheral blood. The DNA of the CDR3 is TGTGCCAGCAAAGAGGGGGCGGCCACAGATACGCAGTATTTT. Translating it yields CASKEGAATDTQYF. The whole variable domain, filled in from reference TRBV2 and TRBJ2-3, reads EPEVTQTPSHQVTQMGQEVILRCVPISNHLYFYWYRQILGQKVEFLVSFYNNEISEKSEIFDDQFSVERPDGSNFTLKIRSTKLEDSAMYFCASKEGAATDTQYFGPGTRLTVL.